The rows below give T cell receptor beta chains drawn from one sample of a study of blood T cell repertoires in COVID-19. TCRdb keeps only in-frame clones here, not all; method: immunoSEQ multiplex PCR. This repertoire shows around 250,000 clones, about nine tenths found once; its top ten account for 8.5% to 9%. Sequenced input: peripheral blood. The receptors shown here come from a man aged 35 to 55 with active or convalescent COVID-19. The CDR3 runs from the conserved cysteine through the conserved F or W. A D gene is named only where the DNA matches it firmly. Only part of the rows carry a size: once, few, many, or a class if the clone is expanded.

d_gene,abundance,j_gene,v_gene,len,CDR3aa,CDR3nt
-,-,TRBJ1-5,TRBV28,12,CASSLSYQPQHF,TGTGCCAGCAGTTTATCCTATCAGCCCCAGCATTTT
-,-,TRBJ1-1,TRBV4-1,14,CASSPRGPSVEAFF,TGCGCCAGCAGCCCCCGTGGGCCTTCGGTTGAAGCTTTCTTT
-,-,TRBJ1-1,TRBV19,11,CASSLPTEAFF,TGTGCCAGTTCCCTCCCGACTGAAGCTTTCTTT
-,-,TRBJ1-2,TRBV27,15,CASSPRTVSNYGYTF,TGTGCCAGCAGTCCCCGGACAGTATCAAACTATGGCTACACCTTC
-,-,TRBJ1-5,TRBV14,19,CASSLDPPGEGVSNQPQHF,TGTGCCAGCAGCCTCGACCCCCCCGGGGAGGGGGTGAGCAATCAGCCCCAGCATTTT
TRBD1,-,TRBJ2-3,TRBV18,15,CASSSAGQGTDTQYF,TGTGCCAGCTCGTCCGCGGGACAGGGGACAGATACGCAGTATTTT
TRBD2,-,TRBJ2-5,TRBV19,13,CASIDDRGGTQYF,TGTGCCAGTATCGACGACCGCGGGGGGACCCAGTACTTC
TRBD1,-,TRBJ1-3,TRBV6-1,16,CASSEGQSRSGNTIYF,TGTGCCAGCAGTGAGGGACAGTCTCGCTCTGGAAACACCATATATTTT
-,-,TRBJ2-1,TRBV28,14,CASIHRPAGNEQFF,TGTGCCAGCATACACAGGCCGGCTGGAAATGAGCAGTTCTTC
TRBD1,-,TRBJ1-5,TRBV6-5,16,CASSYSGTGGGQPQHF,TGTGCCAGCAGTTACAGTGGGACAGGGGGTGGTCAGCCCCAGCATTTT
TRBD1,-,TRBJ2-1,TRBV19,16,CASSPLRDRGYNEQFF,TGTGCCAGTAGCCCTCTAAGGGACAGGGGGTACAATGAGCAGTTCTTC
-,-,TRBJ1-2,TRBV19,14,CASSIGRGGDGYTF,TGTGCCAGTAGTATAGGTCGGGGGGGAGATGGCTACACCTTC
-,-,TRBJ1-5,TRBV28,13,CASSRPVNQPQHF,TGTGCCAGCAGCCGTCCGGTTAATCAGCCCCAGCATTTT
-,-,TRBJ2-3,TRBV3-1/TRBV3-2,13,CASSLLSTDTQYF,TGTGCCAGCAGCCTTCTTAGCACAGATACGCAGTATTTT
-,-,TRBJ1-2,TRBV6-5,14,CASSYGQGKGGYTF,TGTGCCAGCAGTTATGGGCAGGGTAAAGGTGGCTACACCTTC
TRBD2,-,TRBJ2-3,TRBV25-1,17,CASSEPPAGRNTDTQYF,TGTGCCAGCAGTGAGCCGCCCGCCGGGAGGAACACAGATACGCAGTATTTT
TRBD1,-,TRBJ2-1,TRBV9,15,CASSRAGTGGNEQFF,TGTGCCAGCTCCCGGGCCGGGACAGGGGGCAATGAGCAGTTCTTC
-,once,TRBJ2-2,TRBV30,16,CAWSVLGQGNTGELFF,TGTGCCTGGAGTGTACTCGGGCAGGGGAACACCGGGGAGCTGTTTTTT
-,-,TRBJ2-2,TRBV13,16,CASSSYIGRDTGELFF,TGTGCCAGCAGCTCCTACATCGGGCGGGACACCGGGGAGCTGTTTTTT
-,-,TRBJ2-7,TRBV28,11,CASTAGFEQYF,TGTGCCAGCACCGCAGGGTTTGAGCAGTACTTC
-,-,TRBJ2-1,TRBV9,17,CASSAQITNRVDNEQFF,TGTGCCAGCAGCGCCCAAATAACTAACCGAGTCGACAATGAGCAGTTCTTC
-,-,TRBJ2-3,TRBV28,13,CASSLGTPDTQYF,TGTGCCAGCAGTTTGGGGACTCCAGATACGCAGTATTTT
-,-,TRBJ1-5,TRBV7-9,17,CASSLVSGTYSNQPQHF,TGTGCCAGCAGCTTAGTATCCGGGACATATAGCAATCAGCCCCAGCATTTT
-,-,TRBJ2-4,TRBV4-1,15,CASSQDGQAKNIQYF,TGCGCCAGCAGCCAAGATGGGCAGGCGAAAAACATTCAGTACTTC
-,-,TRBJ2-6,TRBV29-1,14,CSVAKSSGANVLTF,TGCAGCGTTGCCAAGAGCTCTGGGGCCAACGTCCTGACTTTC
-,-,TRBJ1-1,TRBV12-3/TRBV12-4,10,CASSLAEAFF,TGTGCCAGCAGTTTGGCAGAAGCTTTCTTT
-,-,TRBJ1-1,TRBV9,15,CASSVEGGWGTEAFF,TGTGCCAGCAGCGTAGAAGGGGGATGGGGCACTGAAGCTTTCTTT
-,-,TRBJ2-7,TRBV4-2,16,CASSQASSIPSYEQYF,TGTGCCAGCAGCCAAGCTTCCTCTATCCCTTCCTACGAGCAGTACTTC
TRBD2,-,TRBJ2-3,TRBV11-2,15,CASNLKREFADTQYF,TGTGCCAGCAACCTAAAGCGGGAGTTTGCAGATACGCAGTATTTT
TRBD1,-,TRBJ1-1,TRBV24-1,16,CATQSRDSLGYTEAFF,TGTGCCACCCAGTCCCGGGACAGTCTCGGTTATACTGAAGCTTTCTTT
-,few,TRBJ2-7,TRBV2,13,CASRRTTAYEQYF,TGTGCCAGCCGGAGGACGACTGCCTACGAGCAGTACTTC
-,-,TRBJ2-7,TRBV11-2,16,CASSLGRGSGYYEQYF,TGTGCCAGCAGCTTAGGGCGGGGTAGCGGATACTACGAGCAGTACTTC
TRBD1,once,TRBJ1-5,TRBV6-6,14,CASSTDRGIQPQHF,TGTGCCAGCAGTACCGACAGGGGAATCCAGCCCCAGCATTTT
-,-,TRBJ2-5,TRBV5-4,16,CASSSPGRQGQETQYF,TGTGCCAGCAGCTCTCCCGGTCGGCAGGGCCAAGAGACCCAGTACTTC
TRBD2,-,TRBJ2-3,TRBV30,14,CAWASGGASDTQYF,TGTGCCTGGGCTAGCGGGGGGGCTTCAGATACGCAGTATTTT
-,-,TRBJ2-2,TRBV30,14,CAWSVRGRTGELFF,TGTGCCTGGAGTGTGCGGGGGCGCACCGGGGAGCTGTTTTTT
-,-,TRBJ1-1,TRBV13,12,CASSPGRTEAFF,TGTGCCAGCAGCCCCGGGAGGACTGAAGCTTTCTTT
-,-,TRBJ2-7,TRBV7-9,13,CASTLWQGVEQYF,TGTGCCAGCACCCTCTGGCAGGGTGTCGAGCAGTACTTC
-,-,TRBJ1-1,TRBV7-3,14,CASSLSPIGGFAFF,TGTGCCAGCAGCTTAAGCCCTATTGGGGGGTTCGCTTTCTTT
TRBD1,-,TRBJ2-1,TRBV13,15,CASSPGDRASNEQFF,TGTGCCAGCAGTCCAGGGGACAGGGCAAGCAATGAGCAGTTCTTC
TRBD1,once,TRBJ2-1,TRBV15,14,CATSTGTVRGEQFF,TGTGCCACCAGCACCGGGACAGTGCGCGGTGAGCAGTTCTTC
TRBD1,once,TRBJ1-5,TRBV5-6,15,CASRLGTESNQPQHF,TGTGCCAGCAGACTCGGGACAGAAAGCAATCAGCCCCAGCATTTT
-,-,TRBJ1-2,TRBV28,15,CASSLGGARRRGYTF,TGTGCCAGCAGTTTGGGTGGGGCCAGAAGAAGGGGCTACACCTTC
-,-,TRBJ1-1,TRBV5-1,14,CASSFGEGGTEAFF,TGCGCCAGCAGCTTCGGGGAAGGGGGAACTGAAGCTTTCTTT
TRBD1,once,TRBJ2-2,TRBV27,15,CASKQGAPDTGELFF,TGTGCCAGTAAACAGGGGGCACCGGACACCGGGGAGCTGTTTTTT
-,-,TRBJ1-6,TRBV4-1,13,CASSQGLNSPLHF,TGCGCCAGCAGCCAGGGCCTTAATTCACCCCTCCACTTT
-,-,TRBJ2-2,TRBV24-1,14,CATSDFSNTGELFF,TGTGCCACCAGTGATTTCTCCAACACCGGGGAGCTGTTTTTT
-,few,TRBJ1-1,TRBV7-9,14,CASSFREGGTEAFF,TGTGCCAGCAGCTTTCGGGAGGGTGGCACTGAAGCTTTCTTT
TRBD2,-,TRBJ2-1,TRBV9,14,CASSFSGSYNEQFF,TGTGCCAGCAGCTTTAGCGGGAGTTACAATGAGCAGTTCTTC
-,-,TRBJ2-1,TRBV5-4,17,CASSRLGGTITRNEQFF,TGTGCCAGCAGCCGGCTGGGCGGGACCATTACCAGGAATGAGCAGTTCTTC
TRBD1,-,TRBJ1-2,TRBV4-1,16,CASSQNTQTGEDGYTF,TGCGCCAGCAGCCAAAATACCCAGACAGGGGAGGATGGCTACACCTTC